This T cell receptor beta chain comes out of a study of OX40 agonist ivuxolimab in advanced cancers. Study results and limitations: Among expanded peripheral T cells, antigen specificity went undetermined.

Data came from immunoSEQ multiplex PCR; TCRdb stores just in-frame clones and leaves some out. The data show about 54,000 clones, roughly 91% seen once. About this clone: Its specificity is not known.

This CDR3 has 16 amino acids. V lost 1 base to trimming and J lost 7 bases; unmatched junction nucleotides: 10. Germline V lookup: CDR1 LNHDA, CDR2 SQIVND (reference sequence). This sequence joins TRBV19 and TRBJ1-5; 7 positions agree with TRBD1. The sequences come from CD4+ or CD8+ T cells sorted from blood, collected in a trial of the OX40 agonist ivuxolimab. This sequence was found in an adult with an advanced solid tumor such as melanoma, head and neck, liver or kidney cancer. The CDR3 DNA reads as TGTGCCAGTAGTATAGCCCCCCGGGACAGCGTGCAGCCCCAGCATTTT. It yields the protein CASSIAPRDSVQPQHF.